A single sample gave rise to the 22 T cell receptor beta chains below, sequenced in a study of blood T cell repertoires in COVID-19. Sequenced by immunoSEQ multiplex PCR; TCRdb stores in-frame clones only, minus some. Of approximately 80,000 clones listed, 78% are singletons. Sequencing input: peripheral blood. These receptors originate from a human donor in a cohort sampled during active COVID-19.

This chain connects TRBV6-5 to TRBJ2-7; TRBD1 might be the D (6 bases). CDR3 length: 14 amino acids. Trimming took off 5 bases at V and 2 bases at J, with 13 bases between the two ends. Germline assignment: CDR1 MNHEY and CDR2 SVGAGI. The CDR3 coding sequence is TGTGCCAGCAGTACCCCTGGGACACCCTACGAGCAGTACTTC. It is translated as CASSTPGTPYEQYF.

The rearrangement uses TRBV19 and TRBJ1-5, with 9 bases fitting TRBD1. Trimming took 5 bases from V and 5 from J; bases not matched to a gene: 7. Germline V lookup: CDR1 LNHDA, CDR2 SQIVND (reference sequence). The CDR3 sequence is 15 residues long. The CDR3: CASSATGGVYQPQHF. CDR3 in DNA: TGTGCCAGTAGTGCGACAGGGGGAGTCTATCAGCCCCAGCATTTT.

V usage is TRBV7-2 and J usage is TRBJ1-3, with 8 bases lining up with TRBD1. Trimming cost V 5 bases and J 0 bases; bases outside gene matches: 6. Per germline, CDR1 SGHTA and CDR2 FQGNSA. The CDR3 loop spans 16 amino acids. The CDR3 bases are TGTGCCAGCAGCCCGGGACAGGCACGCTCTGGAAACACCATATATTTT. Protein product: CASSPGQARSGNTIYF. Complete variable domain (other parts from reference TRBV7-2 and TRBJ1-3): GAGVSQSPSNKVTEKGKDVELRCDPISGHTALYWYRQSLGQGLEFLIYFQGNSAPDKSGLPSDRFSAERTGGSVSTLTIQRTQQEDSAVYLCASSPGQARSGNTIYFGEGSWLTVV.

The V call is TRBV4-1, the J call TRBJ1-2; D is ambiguous. Trimming pared 3 bases from V and 4 bases from J, leaving 9 bases between. Germline V gene sequence: CDR1 MGHRA, CDR2 YSYEKL. The CDR3 is made up of 13 amino acids. This CDR3 is CASSHPGGYGYTF. The CDR3 DNA follows: TGCGCCAGCAGCCACCCCGGCGGCTATGGCTACACCTTC.

The gene calls are TRBV6-2 or TRBV6-3 and TRBJ2-5; unclear D gene. CDR3 length: 12 residues. Germline V lookup: CDR1 MNHEY, CDR2 SVGEGT. V was cut by 6 bases and J by 5 bases, with 10 bases left in between. This CDR3 is CASSSGWETQYF. The CDR3, as DNA: TGTGCCAGCAGCTCAGGTTGGGAGACCCAGTACTTC.

This clone was found once. This chain connects TRBV28 to TRBJ1-1; D perhaps matches TRBD1 (5 bases). The germline CDR1 and CDR2 sequences are MDHEN and SYDVKM. V lost 4 bases to trimming and J lost 7 bases, with 19 bases between them. The CDR3 extends over 15 amino acids. DNA for the CDR3: TGTGCCAGCAGTTCCCCCCGTGTTCGGGGGAGTGAAGCTTTCTTT. Protein sequence: CASSSPRVRGSEAFF.

This clone was detected only once. V is TRBV19 and J is TRBJ1-1; D unresolved. Germline assignment: CDR1 LNHDA and CDR2 SQIVND (reference sequence). The V end was cut by 5 bases, the J end by 5 bases, with 21 bases between. CDR3 length equals 16 residues. DNA for the CDR3: TGTGCCAGTAGTCCCTACGCATCGGGCCCGGGGACTGAAGCTTTCTTT. It yields the protein CASSPYASGPGTEAFF.

The chain employs TRBV7-2 and TRBJ2-3; TRBD2 matches 9 bases. There are 15 residues in the CDR3. With V trimmed by 5 bases and J by 5 bases, 8 bases remained unmatched. Per the germline V gene, CDR1 is SGHTA and CDR2 is FQGNSA. The CDR3 DNA is TGTGCCAGCAGCCCTTCGGGACTAGCAAGAGATACGCAGTATTTT. Protein: CASSPSGLARDTQYF. The full variable domain, completed using reference TRBV7-2 and TRBJ2-3, is GAGVSQSPSNKVTEKGKDVELRCDPISGHTALYWYRQSLGQGLEFLIYFQGNSAPDKSGLPSDRFSAERTGGSVSTLTIQRTQQEDSAVYLCASSPSGLARDTQYFGPGTRLTVL.

This clone has more than one count but fewer than ten. The chain links TRBV24-1 to TRBJ2-6; a weak D match, TRBD2 (5 bases). The CDR3 has 18 amino acids. The V gene lost 0 bases and the J gene lost 0 bases, with 11 bases spanning the gap. CDR1 and CDR2 (germline): KGHDR, SFDVKD. The CDR3 reads CATSDLRADVSGANVLTF. Here the CDR3 DNA reads TGTGCCACCAGTGATTTGAGAGCGGATGTCTCTGGGGCCAACGTCCTGACTTTC.

The gene calls are TRBV5-5 and TRBJ2-7; tentative D call: TRBD2 (7 bases). This CDR3 region has 16 residues. CDR1 and CDR2 from the germline V gene are SGHKS and YYEKEE (reference sequence). Trimming cost V 3 bases and J 6 bases, with 22 bases left between them. DNA of the CDR3: TGTGCCAGCAGCTGGGTTCGGCCGCTTAGGGGGGGCGAGCAGTACGTC. It codes for CASSWVRPLRGGEQYV.

The chain is built from TRBV24-1 and TRBJ2-2, with TRBD1 matching over 10 bases. CDR1 and CDR2 from the germline V gene are KGHDR and SFDVKD. Trimming removed 4 bases from V and 4 bases from J; junction bases left unmatched: 5. This CDR3 comprises 16 residues. CDR3 sequence reads: CATSETGQGITGELFF. As DNA, the CDR3 is TGTGCCACCAGTGAGACGGGACAGGGGATCACCGGGGAGCTGTTTTTT.

The CDR3 loop reads CASNYGTGTPYEQYV. DNA of the CDR3: TGTGCCAGCAACTACGGGACAGGGACTCCCTACGAGCAGTACGTC. The rearrangement links TRBV5-5 to TRBJ2-7, with 9 bases aligning to TRBD1. Per the germline V gene, CDR1 is SGHKS and CDR2 is YYEKEE (reference sequence). The CDR3 extends over 15 amino acids. The V and J ends lost 6 bases and 2 bases, in that order; junction bases with no gene match: 9.

CDR3 nucleotides: TGTGCCAGCAGCGTAGTTCTTGGACAGGGTGACCAAAAACTGTTTTTT. Its protein product is CASSVVLGQGDQKLFF. The chain carries TRBV9 and TRBJ1-4; 8 nucleotides line up with TRBD1. The germline V gene has CDR1 SGDLS and CDR2 YYNGEE. CDR3 length: 16 amino acids. Unmatched junction bases numbered 10, after V lost 0 bases and J lost 9 bases. Drawing the rest from reference TRBV9 and TRBJ1-4, the complete variable domain is DSGVTQTPKHLITATGQRVTLRCSPRSGDLSVYWYQQSLDQGLQFLIQYYNGEERAKGNILERFSAQQFPDLHSELNLSSLELGDSALYFCASSVVLGQGDQKLFFGSGTQLSVL.

The rearrangement uses TRBV11-3 and TRBJ2-4; D is unresolved. V shed 1 base and J shed 5 bases, with 9 bases lying between them. The CDR3 spans 14 residues. Looked up from germline, CDR1 is SGHNT and CDR2 is YENEEA. CDR3 DNA: TGTGCCAGCAGCTTAGGTTACGGTGAAAACATTCAGTACTTC. The encoded protein is CASSLGYGENIQYF.

This chain links TRBV28 with TRBJ2-7; TRBD2 matches 11 bases. Germline CDR1 MDHEN, CDR2 SYDVKM. Unmatched junction bases numbered 5, after V lost 7 bases and J lost 6 bases. CDR3 length: 13 amino acids. CDR3 nucleotide sequence: TGTGCCAGCAACTTAGCGGGGGGGCTCGAGCAGTACTTC. The encoded protein is CASNLAGGLEQYF.

The chain links TRBV7-9 to TRBJ2-1, with 7 bases aligning to TRBD2. V was pared by 0 bases and J by 8 bases, with 4 bases of the junction left unmatched. The CDR3 is 14 amino acids. The germline V gene has CDR1 SEHNR and CDR2 FQNEAQ (reference sequence). Written as DNA, the CDR3 is TGTGCCAGCAGCTTAGCGGGAGGGCCCGATGAGCAGTTCTTC. Translating gives CASSLAGGPDEQFF.

The V call is TRBV4-3, the J call TRBJ1-2, with TRBD1 as a possible D gene (5 bases). The CDR3 length is 15 residues. Germline V lookup: CDR1 LGHNA, CDR2 YSLEER. V lost 0 bases to trimming and J lost 3 bases, with 11 bases between them. CDR3 sequence: CASSQDLGQDYGYTF. DNA for the CDR3: TGCGCCAGCAGCCAAGATCTGGGGCAAGACTATGGCTACACCTTC.

A remark on this clone: This sample also contains other DNA sequences that code for the same CDR3. This rearrangement joins TRBV28 to TRBJ1-3, with no clear D. This CDR3 has 12 amino acids. V was clipped by 6 bases and J by 4 bases, with 7 bases between them. Germline values: CDR1 MDHEN, CDR2 SYDVKM. The CDR3 reads CASSPEGNTIYF. CDR3 coding DNA: TGTGCCAGCAGCCCGGAGGGAAACACCATATATTTT. Complete variable domain (other parts from reference TRBV28 and TRBJ1-3): DVKVTQSSRYLVKRTGEKVFLECVQDMDHENMFWYRQDPGLGLRLIYFSYDVKMKEKGDIPEGYSVSREKKERFSLILESASTNQTSMYLCASSPEGNTIYFGEGSWLTVV.

J is TRBJ1-1 and V is TRBV6-5; D is unclear. The CDR3 has 12 amino acids. The V gene lost 5 bases and the J gene lost 2 bases, with 6 bases spanning the gap. Germline CDR1 and CDR2: MNHEY and SVGAGI. The CDR3 loop is CASSRLNTEAFF. The CDR3 DNA reads as TGTGCCAGCAGTCGACTTAACACTGAAGCTTTCTTT.

The V and J genes are TRBV7-2 and TRBJ2-2; D is uncertain. The CDR3 is 15 residues long. V lost 1 base and J lost 7, with 13 bases in between. Germline V gene sequence: CDR1 SGHTA, CDR2 FQGNSA. CDR3 DNA: TGTGCCAGCAGCTTAGGGTCGCTAGTAGGCGGGGAGCTGTTTTTT. Translated, it gives CASSLGSLVGGELFF.

This clone was detected only once. The chain recombines TRBV6-2 or TRBV6-3 with TRBJ1-6; a possible D gene is TRBD1 (6 bases). The CDR3 has 14 residues. V was clipped by 6 bases and J by 4 bases, with 10 bases between them. In germline, CDR1 is MNHEY, CDR2 SVGEGT. The CDR3 protein is CASSGTPYNSPLHF. The CDR3 DNA is TGTGCCAGCAGCGGGACACCTTATAATTCACCCCTCCACTTT.

V usage is TRBV18 and J usage is TRBJ1-5, with 8 nucleotides matching TRBD1. This CDR3 region has 15 residues. Germline values: CDR1 KGHSH, CDR2 LQKENI. Trimming removed 5 bases from V and 7 bases from J; junction bases left unmatched: 10. The CDR3 nucleotides read TGTGCCAGCTCAACGGACAGGGCCGGAATCCAGCCCCAGCATTTT. Encoded protein: CASSTDRAGIQPQHF.